This T cell receptor (beta chain) originates from a study of somatic mutations in cytotoxic T cells in rheumatoid arthritis. Purity of the CD4+ and CD8+ cells, isolated by positive magnetic bead selection, was checked by flow cytometry. Produced via immunoSEQ multiplex PCR; TCRdb's table is partial and in-frame only. The table lists roughly 15,000 clones, 65% to 85% of them singletons. The V end was cut by 4 bases, the J end by 0 bases, with 10 bases between. This CDR3 is built from 15 residues. CDR1 and CDR2 (germline): MNHEY, SVGAGI. The source of this sequence is an adult with rheumatoid arthritis. Sequences were obtained from CD8+ T cells sorted from blood. The genes are TRBV6-5 and TRBJ2-1; either TRBD1 or TRBD2 may fit D (5 bases each). Here the CDR3 reads CASSSAGASYNEQFF. CDR3 nucleotides: TGTGCCAGCAGTTCGGCCGGGGCCTCCTACAATGAGCAGTTCTTC.